Listed here is a single TCR beta chain. Its binding antigen is unknown. Base-call qualities are not available, and no considerably larger clone is one nucleotide away. This entry belongs to a study of vaccination and CD4 T cells after COVID-19 (dated by TCRdb to between 2021 and 2024). Turning to the overall study: Convalescent patients had a positive SARS-CoV-2 result on nasal swab PCR, and of these patients, 8 or 9 had mild disease and one had severe disease. The convalescent cohort comprised six males and four females, including two Hispanic individuals, seven Caucasians, two Asians and one multiracial person. Each participant got two doses of either the Pfizer-BioNTech BNT162b2 vaccine (n=8) or the Moderna mRNA-1273 vaccine (n=2). Post-COVID blood samples were collected from convalescent patients a median of roughly 100 days after diagnosis, with a range of roughly 30 to 170 days. Post-vaccine blood samples were collected a median of around 70 days after the second vaccine dose, ranging from about 12 to 250 days. Overlapping spike peptide pools from SARS-CoV-2 and from the common cold coronaviruses HCoV-NL63, HCoV-OC43 and HCoV-229E were used as culture stimuli. Control cultures used a CEFX viral epitope pool as positive control, an HIV-1 Nef peptide pool as negative control, or no peptide. In around 10 COVID-19 convalescent patients and a handful of infection-naive healthy vaccine recipients, researchers compared the spike-specific CD4+ TCR repertoire from before mRNA vaccination with the repertoire from after.

On the study overall, not on this receptor specifically: Among the post-vaccine SARS-CoV-2-reactive clones in convalescent patients, a median 86.3% showed up only after vaccination, which suggests vaccine-specific priming. Although the median number of SARS-CoV-2-reactive clonotypes went up from roughly 19 after infection to 30 to 45 after vaccination, the increase was not significant. In convalescent patients, nearly all vaccine-specific clones (304 of 307) were found to be mono-reactive for SARS-CoV-2 spike rather than cross-reactive with common cold coronaviruses. Relatively few convalescent patients were included in the study, and early timepoints after natural infection were not analyzed.

The library was generated by PCR. At the Johns Hopkins FTIC core, DNA from the cultured CD4+ T cells underwent TCR sequencing with the Oncomine TCR Beta short-read assay. Genomic DNA was extracted from the cultured CD4+ T cells with the QIAamp micro DNA kit. Oncomine TCR Beta libraries from cultured CD4+ T cells were pooled using unique dual indexes and sequenced on an Illumina iSeq 100. The published analysis was carried out like this. Non-productive sequences were removed, and CDR3s that did not start with C, did not end with F or W, or were shorter than 7 amino acids were discarded. The MANAFEST web application was used to identify antigen-specific clonotypes by comparing peptide-stimulated wells against reference wells and other culture wells. To be called positive, a clone needed an FDR below 0.05, an odds ratio above 5, and a productive frequency above 0.1% in at least two of three replicate wells. A clonotype was classed as cross-reactive if the clonotype showed significant expansion both in SARS-CoV-2 spike wells and in at least one common cold coronavirus spike condition. Similarity between CDR3 sequences was evaluated in R version 3.6.1 using Levenshtein distances (stringdist) and unrooted phylogenetic trees (ape). Starting from the raw public reads, TCRdb applied fastp trimming at Q25, assembled clones with MiXCR and retained in-frame beta chains. Identical CDR3 proteins give one entry, which carries the most common genes and DNA. The V and J calls here are based on TCRdb, not the publication. The sample records about 12,000 distinct CDR3 sequences, 50% to 60% of which are singletons. Jointly, the top ten make up 15% of the sample.

This specimen's treatment or condition label, interpreted: 10-day PBMC culture with coronavirus spike peptide pools or control peptides (ViraFEST assay). To expand antigen-specific T cells with peptide pools and then pick out the expanded clonotypes through TCR sequencing, the study relied on the ViraFEST assay. Positive SARS-CoV-2 PCR tests in the convalescent patients dated from March to December 2020, before Alpha, Beta and Delta variants emerged in the United States. Each well held 2.2 million or so PBMCs cultured with approximately 10 ug/ml peptide pools in IMDM containing roughly 5% human AB serum and roughly 10 IU/ml IL-2. Half of the culture medium was replaced with fresh IL-2-containing medium on days 3 and 7. CD4+ T cells were isolated after roughly nine days of culture through negative selection using the EasySep CD4+ T cell isolation kit. PBMCs were separated from whole blood using Ficoll-Paque Plus gradient centrifugation and then either used fresh or cryopreserved at -140C. Triplicate wells were generally used for each culture condition.

Reading from cysteine to phenylalanine, the CDR3 counts 16 amino acids. Of all the DNA, just the CDR3 is kept, 48 bases in frame from base 1. V loses 7 bases, J loses 7 bases, and the germline ends lie 23 bases apart. Looking up the germline V gene yields CDR1 KGHSH and CDR2 LQKENI. The sequencing input was CD4+ T cells from blood, cultured in vitro. This chain joins TRBV18 to TRBJ1-3, with no confidently assigned D gene. The sequence came from a human donor who had recovered from COVID-19. The DNA reads as follows: TGTGCCAGCTTACGTACTCTCCAGGCGACCCCGAACACCATATATTTT. This codes for CASLRTLQATPNTIYF.